These 23 T cell receptor beta chains share one sample of origin, sequenced in a study of regulatory T cells in long-lasting Graves disease. Specified time point: newly diagnosed GD, antithyroid drugs for less than 3 months. The TCR library was made from RNA extracted from PBMCs. Arm-PCR of CDR3 regions with iRepertoire HTBI primers generated TCR beta libraries. A single record per CDR3 protein comes from TCRdb applying MiXCR to the multiplex PCR reads. The repertoire consists of around 400,000 distinct CDR3 sequences, with about 16% occurring once and the leading ten covering about a fifth. Sequencing used peripheral blood mononuclear cells (PBMCs), obtained at new diagnosis, from a patient treated with antithyroid drugs. The receptor source for this set is a female donor with Graves disease.

There are many counts of this clonotype. V and J are TRBV20-1 and TRBJ2-7; unclear D gene. The CDR3 totals 12 residues. The V and J ends lost 0 bases and 1 base respectively, with 4 bases between them. From germline, CDR1 is DFQATT and CDR2 SNEGSKA (reference sequence). The CDR3 here is CSAREGSYEQYF. The CDR3, as DNA: TGCAGTGCTAGAGAAGGATCCTACGAGCAGTACTTC.

J is TRBJ2-7 and V is TRBV12-5, with 15 bases identical to TRBD2. The junction had 12 bases not matched to a gene; V was cut back by 0 bases and J by 0 bases. The germline CDR1 and CDR2 sequences are LGHNT and FRNRAP. The CDR3 is made up of 21 amino acids. The CDR3 DNA reads as TGTGCTAGTGGTTTGGTCCTAGGGACTAGCGGGAGGCCTCCTAGCTCCTACGAGCAGTACTTC. It codes for CASGLVLGTSGRPPSSYEQYF.

In regard to this clonotype: Being one base from a much bigger clone, this may be a read error. The gene calls are TRBV3-1 and TRBJ1-4, with D unclear. The CDR3 consists of 13 residues. Germline-derived CDR1 and CDR2 are LGHDT and YNNKEL (reference sequence). Trimming cost V 4 bases and J 8 bases, with 11 bases left between them. The CDR3 here is CASSRGIREKLFF. The CDR3 nucleotides read TGTGCCAGCAGCCGGGGAATCAGGGAAAAACTGTTTTTT. Filled out from reference TRBV3-1 and TRBJ1-4, the complete variable domain reads DTAVSQTPKYLVTQMGNDKSIKCEQNLGHDTMYWYKQDSKKFLKIMFSYNNKELIINETVPNRFSPKSPDKAHLNLHINSLELGDSAVYFCASSRGIREKLFFGSGTQLSVL.

This clonotype has a count of ten or more. The chain links TRBV9 to TRBJ2-5; 8 bases map to TRBD1. V gave up 2 bases and J gave up 5 bases; unmatched junction bases: 11. Germline loops: CDR1 SGDLS, CDR2 YYNGEE. The CDR3 runs to 16 residues. The CDR3 DNA is TGTGCCAGCAGCGTGCAGTCAGGGGGCAGGGAGGAGACCCAGTACTTC. Encoded protein: CASSVQSGGREETQYF.

The table lists this clonotype with many counts. The V call is TRBV27, the J call TRBJ1-5; D is unclear. This CDR3 has 15 amino acids. Trimming shortened V by 1 base and J by 1 base, and 8 bases separated the two germline ends. Germline V gene data show CDR1 as MNHEY and CDR2 as SMNVEV (reference sequence). CDR3 protein: CASSLFGGSNQPQHF. The CDR3 DNA is TGTGCCAGCAGTTTATTCGGAGGGAGCAATCAGCCCCAGCATTTT.

As for this clonotype: This clone may be a read error of a much larger clone one base away. The V gene is TRBV28, the J gene TRBJ2-1; 7 bases are a match to TRBD2. Germline values: CDR1 MDHEN, CDR2 SYDVKM. With V trimmed by 9 bases and J by 0 bases, 5 bases remained unmatched. The CDR3 covers 14 residues. The CDR3 here is CASILASSYNEQFF. For the CDR3, the DNA is TGTGCCAGTATACTAGCGAGCTCCTACAATGAGCAGTTCTTC.

This clonotype was seen many times. This chain joins TRBV4-1 and TRBJ1-5, with a weak D call TRBD1 (5 bases). CDR3 length: 17 amino acids. Germline CDR1 MGHRA, CDR2 YSYEKL. The V gene lost 4 bases and the J gene lost 2 bases, with 18 bases spanning the gap. The CDR3 spells CASSLRVRGIGNQPQHF. In DNA, the CDR3 is TGCGCCAGCAGCCTCCGAGTAAGGGGTATTGGCAATCAGCCCCAGCATTTT.

A few counts support this clonotype. The rearrangement links TRBV7-9 to TRBJ2-2; D is perhaps TRBD1 (5 bases). The CDR3 extends over 15 amino acids. Germline-derived CDR1 and CDR2 are SEHNR and FQNEAQ (reference sequence). The ends were cut back, 2 bases at V and 3 bases at J, with 10 bases in the middle. CDR3 amino acids: CASSLHAGYTGELFF. CDR3 nucleotides: TGTGCCAGCAGCTTACATGCAGGGTACACCGGGGAGCTGTTTTTT.

This clonotype was counted ten times or more. The rearrangement joins TRBV12-3 or TRBV12-4 to TRBJ1-1; D is ambiguous. There are 14 residues in the CDR3. Trimming stripped 2 bases from V and 11 bases from J, with 18 bases between. The CDR3 sequence: CASSLTGSDLEAFF. CDR3 DNA sequence: TGTGCCAGCAGTTTAACGGGGTCCGATCTTGAGGCTTTCTTT.

The chain employs TRBV3-1 and TRBJ1-2; D unclear. The germline V and J ends were trimmed by 4 bases and 4 bases, with 16 bases remaining between them. The CDR3 has 15 amino acids. The germline V gene encodes CDR1 LGHDT and CDR2 YNNKEL (reference sequence). The CDR3 coding sequence is TGTGCCAGCAGCCCCAGCCGGCGCTCCCTCTATGGCTACACCTTC. It is translated as CASSPSRRSLYGYTF.

This clonotype has ten or more counts. The chain couples TRBV3-1 to TRBJ1-6, with D hard to call. The V and J ends lost 2 bases and 13 bases respectively, with 15 bases between them. This CDR3 is 14 amino acids long. Germline values: CDR1 LGHDT, CDR2 YNNKEL (reference sequence). CDR3 protein: CASSQFSGDRPLHF. Written as DNA, the CDR3 is TGTGCCAGCAGCCAATTCTCAGGTGACCGGCCCCTCCACTTT.

This clonotype has a count of ten or more. The chain uses TRBV7-2 and TRBJ1-1; D is undetermined. V gave up 6 bases and J gave up 0 bases, with 11 bases separating them. Looked up from germline, CDR1 is SGHTA and CDR2 is FQGNSA. The CDR3 has 14 amino acids. Here the CDR3 DNA reads TGTGCCAGCAGTTATGGACGGATGAACACTGAAGCTTTCTTT. This codes for CASSYGRMNTEAFF.

This clonotype was counted many times. The rearrangement links TRBV6-2 or TRBV6-3 to TRBJ1-1; D is unresolved. V was clipped by 5 bases and J by 0 bases, with 13 bases between them. Germline V lookup: CDR1 MNHEY, CDR2 SVGEGT. The CDR3 runs 15 residues. The CDR3 region is CASSESGLLNTEAFF. CDR3 bases: TGTGCCAGCAGTGAGTCAGGTCTATTGAACACTGAAGCTTTCTTT.

This clonotype was detected only a few times. The chain couples TRBV4-1 to TRBJ2-3; 9 nucleotides align to TRBD2. The CDR3 sequence is 17 residues long. Germline trimming cut 4 bases from V and 6 bases from J; bases unmatched to any gene: 14. Germline V gene sequence: CDR1 MGHRA, CDR2 YSYEKL. The CDR3, as DNA: TGCGCCAGCAGCCCCGAGTGGGGCGGGGGGGTGCTTGATACGCAGTATTTT. Translated, it gives CASSPEWGGGVLDTQYF.

The chain uses TRBV28 and TRBJ2-7; D possibly corresponds to TRBD2 (5 bases). The V end lost 6 bases, the J end lost 2 bases, and 8 bases lay between the germline ends. The length of the CDR3 is 12 residues. CDR1 is MDHEN, CDR2 SYDVKM, per germline. The CDR3 reads CASRLRAYEQYF. CDR3 nucleotides: TGTGCCAGCAGGCTGAGGGCCTACGAGCAGTACTTC.

This clonotype was seen repeatedly, ten times or more. The gene calls are TRBV19 and TRBJ1-5, with D unclear. This CDR3 has 18 amino acids. V lost 2 bases and J lost 5, with 22 bases in between. From germline, CDR1 is LNHDA and CDR2 SQIVND (reference sequence). CDR3 sequence: CASSISRALRAEDQPQHF. As DNA, the CDR3 is TGTGCCAGTAGTATATCCCGGGCTCTTAGGGCAGAGGATCAGCCCCAGCATTTT.

This clonotype has ten or more counts. V usage is TRBV6-1 and J usage is TRBJ1-1, with D possibly being TRBD1 (6 bases). CDR1 and CDR2 (germline): MNHNS, SASEGT. The length of the CDR3 is 14 residues. V dropped 5 bases and J dropped 0 bases, with 10 bases sitting between them. The CDR3 nucleotides read TGTGCCAGCAGTAACGGACAGATGAACACTGAAGCTTTCTTT. The encoded protein is CASSNGQMNTEAFF.

This clonotype was detected many times. The chain uses TRBV24-1 and TRBJ2-1; the D gene could be TRBD1 or TRBD2 (5 bases each). Deletions cut 3 bases from V and 12 bases from J, with 14 bases between. This CDR3 contains 13 residues. In germline, CDR1 is KGHDR, CDR2 SFDVKD. The CDR3 region has the DNA TGTGCCACCAGTGATCGGGACGCCGAGGGGCAGTTCTTC. Amino acids: CATSDRDAEGQFF.

This clonotype appeared many times. This sequence joins TRBV12-3 or TRBV12-4 and TRBJ1-2; D is ambiguous. V lost 3 bases to trimming and J lost 6 bases, with 11 bases between them. This CDR3 has 13 amino acids. The DNA for the CDR3 is TGTGCCAGCAGTTTTTCATTGGGGAATGGCTACACCTTC. Translating it yields CASSFSLGNGYTF.

In this sample, this clonotype turned up many times. The chain recombines TRBV5-4 with TRBJ2-3; 12 positions match TRBD2. V shed 4 bases, J shed 0 bases, and the junction held 6 bases outside the gene matches. CDR1 is SGHNT and CDR2 is YYREEE in the germline V gene (reference sequence). The CDR3 sequence is 17 residues long. The CDR3 DNA reads as TGTGCCAGCAGCGGAGGACTAGCGGGATCTAGCACAGATACGCAGTATTTT. Amino acids: CASSGGLAGSSTDTQYF.

This clonotype was seen a handful of times. This chain uses TRBV20-1 with TRBJ2-5; TRBD2 matches 9 bases. V lost 0 bases and J lost 6; bases outside the gene matches: 14. The CDR3 is made up of 17 amino acids. Germline CDR1 and CDR2: DFQATT and SNEGSKA (reference sequence). This CDR3 reads CSARDFSGSGSSKTQYF. The CDR3 DNA sequence: TGCAGTGCTAGAGACTTTTCGGGTAGCGGGAGTTCTAAGACCCAGTACTTC.

This clonotype was seen repeatedly, ten times or more. The rearrangement joins TRBV3-1 to TRBJ1-4, with TRBD1 identical over 12 bases. Germline V CDR1 and CDR2: LGHDT, YNNKEL (reference sequence). This CDR3 comprises 19 residues. V was clipped by 2 bases and J by 4 bases; unmatched bases: 11. CDR3 DNA sequence: TGTGCCAGCAGCCAAAGTTGGGACAGGGGGCCAACCGATAATGAAAAACTGTTTTTT. This codes for CASSQSWDRGPTDNEKLFF.

The sample holds a few counts of this clonotype. V is TRBV20-1 and J is TRBJ2-1; 9 positions agree with TRBD2. Germline CDR1 reads DFQATT; CDR2 reads SNEGSKA (reference sequence). The CDR3 length is 15 residues. J lost 6 bases, V lost 3 bases, and 9 bases had no gene match. CDR3: CSASPTSGSLNEQFF. CDR3 nucleotides: TGCAGTGCTAGCCCCACTAGCGGGTCCCTCAATGAGCAGTTCTTC.